Included here is one T cell receptor (beta chain) sequence, with context. The sample is drawn from a study of T cell responses to AZD1222 COVID-19 vaccine. Produced via immunoSEQ multiplex PCR; TCRdb's table is partial and in-frame only. Among 25,000 to 35,000 clones listed, about 89% were seen once. Germline V CDR1 and CDR2: SEHNR, FQNEAQ (reference sequence). CDR3 size: 16 residues. V lost 2 bases and J lost 6, with 19 bases in between. The starting material was peripheral blood, obtained on day 0 of AZD1222 vaccination. The sequence came from an adult in good health. The rearrangement joins TRBV7-9 to TRBJ1-2; D is possibly TRBD1 (5 bases). The CDR3 is CASSLWPRASSDGYTF. CDR3 nucleotides: TGTGCCAGCAGCTTATGGCCCAGGGCCTCCTCCGATGGCTACACCTTC.